A selection of T cell receptor beta chains follows, all from one sample in a study of graft-versus-host responses after intestinal transplantation. Clones were sequenced by immunoSEQ multiplex PCR, and TCRdb holds only the in-frame ones, with some missing. Of 74,000 or so clones listed, around 92% are singletons. The sample in question was PBMCs, obtained 98 days after intestinal transplantation. The origin of the receptors is a human patient who received an intestinal transplant, so some T cells may come from the graft donor. The CDR3 runs from the conserved cysteine through the conserved F or W.

>TRBV10-2|TRBJ2-1
CASSELSQYYNEQFF
>TRBV19|TRBJ2-5
CATADRQETQYF
>TRBV4-1|TRBJ2-5
CASSQVPEETQYF
>TRBV5-5|TRBJ2-7
CASSALPDRVQYF
>TRBV5-4|TRBJ2-3
CASSSTSGGTGDTQYF
>TRBV28|TRBJ2-3
CASSLSPGTSTDTQYF
>TRBV28|TRBJ1-1
CASSFYRQWNTEAFF
>TRBV11-1|TRBJ2-6
CASSDRSGANVLTF
>TRBV6-5|TRBJ2-7
CASSYSPGSYEQYF
>TRBV10-1|TRBJ2-7
CASSGTGGTYEQYF
>TRBV4-1|TRBJ2-7
CASSHPTGSYEQYF
>TRBV21-1|TRBJ1-1
CASSKANPGHRYTEAFF
>TRBV7-9|TRBJ2-5
CASSLEQETQYF
>TRBV7-9|TRBJ2-7
CASSLARQGNYEQYF
>TRBV7-6|TRBJ2-1
CASSLAEGNEQFF
>TRBV5-4|TRBJ2-7
CASSWLDSEGSYEQYF
>TRBV10-3|TRBJ2-7
CAISERRTSGRSYEQYF
>TRBV6-1|TRBJ2-1
CASNIAGGPNEQFF
>TRBV7-6|TRBJ1-2
CASSLGFTGDYGYTF